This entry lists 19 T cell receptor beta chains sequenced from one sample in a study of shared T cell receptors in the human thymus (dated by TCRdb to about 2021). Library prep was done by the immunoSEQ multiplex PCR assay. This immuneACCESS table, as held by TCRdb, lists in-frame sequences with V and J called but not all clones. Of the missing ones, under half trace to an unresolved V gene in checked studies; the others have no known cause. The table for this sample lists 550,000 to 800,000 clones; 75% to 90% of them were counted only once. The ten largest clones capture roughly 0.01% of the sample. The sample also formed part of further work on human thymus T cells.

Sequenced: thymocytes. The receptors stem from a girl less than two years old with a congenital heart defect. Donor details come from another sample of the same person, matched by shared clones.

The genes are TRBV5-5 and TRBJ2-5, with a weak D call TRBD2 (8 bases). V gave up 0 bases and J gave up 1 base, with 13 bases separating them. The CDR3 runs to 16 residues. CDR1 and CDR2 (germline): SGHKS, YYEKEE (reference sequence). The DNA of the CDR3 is TGTGCCAGCAGCTTGGAGCGGGGGACAGTCCAAGAGACCCAGTACTTC. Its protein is CASSLERGTVQETQYF.

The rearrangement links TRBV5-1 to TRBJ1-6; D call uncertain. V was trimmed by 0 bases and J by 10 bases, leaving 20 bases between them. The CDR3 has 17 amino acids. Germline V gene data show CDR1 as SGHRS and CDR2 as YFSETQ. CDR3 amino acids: CASSLDERAGFESPLHF. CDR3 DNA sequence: TGCGCCAGCAGCTTGGACGAAAGGGCGGGTTTTGAGTCACCCCTCCACTTT.

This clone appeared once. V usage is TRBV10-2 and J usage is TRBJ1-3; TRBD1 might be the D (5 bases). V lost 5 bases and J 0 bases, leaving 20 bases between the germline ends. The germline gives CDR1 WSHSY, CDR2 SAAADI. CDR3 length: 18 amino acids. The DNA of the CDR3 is TGCGCCAGCAGTTCGGGACTCCTCCACCGGCCCTCTGGAAACACCATATATTTT. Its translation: CASSSGLLHRPSGNTIYF.

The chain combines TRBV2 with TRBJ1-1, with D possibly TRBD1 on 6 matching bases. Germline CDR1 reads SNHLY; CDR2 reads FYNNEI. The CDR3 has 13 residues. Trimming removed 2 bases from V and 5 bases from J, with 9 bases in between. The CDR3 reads CASSEPRGTEAFF. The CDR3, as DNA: TGTGCCAGCAGTGAACCGAGGGGGACTGAAGCTTTCTTT.

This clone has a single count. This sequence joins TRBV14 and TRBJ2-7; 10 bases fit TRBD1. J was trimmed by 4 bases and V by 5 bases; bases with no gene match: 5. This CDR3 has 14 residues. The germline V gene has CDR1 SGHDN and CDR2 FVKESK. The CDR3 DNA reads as TGTGCCAGCAGCGCGGGACAGGGGAAGTACGAGCAGTACTTC. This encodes CASSAGQGKYEQYF. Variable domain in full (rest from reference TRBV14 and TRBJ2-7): EAGVTQFPSHSVIEKGQTVTLRCDPISGHDNLYWYRRVMGKEIKFLLHFVKESKQDESGMPNNRFLAERTGGTYSTLKVQPAELEDSGVYFCASSAGQGKYEQYFGPGTRLTVT.

DNA for the CDR3: TGTGCCAGCAGCTTAGATTCTGCGGAAGATACGCAGTATTTT. As protein: CASSLDSAEDTQYF. This chain connects TRBV11-3 to TRBJ2-3; the D is unclear. This CDR3 contains 14 residues. Germline CDR1 and CDR2: SGHNT and YENEEA. Trimming took 0 bases from V and 5 from J, leaving 9 bases between them.

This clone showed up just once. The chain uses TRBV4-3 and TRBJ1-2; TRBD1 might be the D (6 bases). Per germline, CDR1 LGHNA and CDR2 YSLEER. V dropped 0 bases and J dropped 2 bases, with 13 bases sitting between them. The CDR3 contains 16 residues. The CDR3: CASSQERAGDNYGYTF. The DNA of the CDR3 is TGCGCCAGCAGCCAAGAAAGAGCAGGGGACAACTATGGCTACACCTTC.

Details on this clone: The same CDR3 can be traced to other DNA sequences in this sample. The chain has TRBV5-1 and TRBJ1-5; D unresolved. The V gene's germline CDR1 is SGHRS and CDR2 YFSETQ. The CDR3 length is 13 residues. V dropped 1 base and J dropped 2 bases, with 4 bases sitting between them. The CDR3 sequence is CASSLTGNQPQHF. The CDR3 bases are TGCGCCAGCAGCTTGACGGGCAATCAGCCCCAGCATTTT.

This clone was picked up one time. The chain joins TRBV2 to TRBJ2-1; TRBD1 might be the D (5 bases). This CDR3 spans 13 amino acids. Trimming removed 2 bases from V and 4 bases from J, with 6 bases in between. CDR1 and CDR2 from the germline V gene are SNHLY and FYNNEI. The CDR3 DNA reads TGTGCCAGCAGTGAACAGGGATACAATGAGCAGTTCTTC. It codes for CASSEQGYNEQFF.

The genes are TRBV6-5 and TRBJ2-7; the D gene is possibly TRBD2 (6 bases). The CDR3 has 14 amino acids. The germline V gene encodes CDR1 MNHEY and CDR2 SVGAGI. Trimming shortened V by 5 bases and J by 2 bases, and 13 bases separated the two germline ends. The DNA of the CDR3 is TGTGCCAGCAGTGGCGGGACGGGAGCCTACGAGCAGTACTTC. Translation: CASSGGTGAYEQYF.

CDR3 nucleotides: TGTGCCAGCAGTGAGGGCGAAAAACTGTTTTTT. Protein sequence: CASSEGEKLFF. The chain combines TRBV25-1 with TRBJ1-4; D remains unclear. Germline CDR1 MGHDK, CDR2 SYGVNS. There are 11 residues in the CDR3. V was shortened by 3 bases and J by 8 bases, with 4 bases between the two germline ends.

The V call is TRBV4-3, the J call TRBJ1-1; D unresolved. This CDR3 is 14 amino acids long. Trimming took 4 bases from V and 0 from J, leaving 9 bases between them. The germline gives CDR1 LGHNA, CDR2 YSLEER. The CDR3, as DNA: TGCGCCAGCAGCCCTCAGTTTATGAACACTGAAGCTTTCTTT. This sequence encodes CASSPQFMNTEAFF.

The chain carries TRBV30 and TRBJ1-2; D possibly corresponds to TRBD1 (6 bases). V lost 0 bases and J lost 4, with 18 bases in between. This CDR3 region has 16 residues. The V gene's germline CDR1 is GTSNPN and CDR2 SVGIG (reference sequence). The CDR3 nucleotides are TGTGCCTGGAGTGTAACAGGGCCGGCTCTAGGCTATGGCTACACCTTC. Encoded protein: CAWSVTGPALGYGYTF.

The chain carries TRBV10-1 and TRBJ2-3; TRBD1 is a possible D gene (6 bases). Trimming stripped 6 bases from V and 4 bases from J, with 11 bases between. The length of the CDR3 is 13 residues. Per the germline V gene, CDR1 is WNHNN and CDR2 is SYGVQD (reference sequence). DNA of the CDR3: TGCGCCAGCAGCCGGGACAACGCAGATACGCAGTATTTT. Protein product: CASSRDNADTQYF.

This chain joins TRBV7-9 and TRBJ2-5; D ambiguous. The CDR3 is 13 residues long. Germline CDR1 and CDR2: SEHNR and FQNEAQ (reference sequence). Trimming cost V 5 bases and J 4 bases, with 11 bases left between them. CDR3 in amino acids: CASSPPYGETQYF. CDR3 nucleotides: TGTGCCAGCAGCCCGCCGTACGGAGAGACCCAGTACTTC.

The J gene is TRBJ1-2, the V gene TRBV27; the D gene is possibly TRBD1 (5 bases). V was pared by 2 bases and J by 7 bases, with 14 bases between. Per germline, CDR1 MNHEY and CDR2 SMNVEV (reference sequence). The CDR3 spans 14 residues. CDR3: CASSLGGVWSGYTF. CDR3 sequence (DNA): TGTGCCAGCAGTTTAGGGGGGGTGTGGAGTGGCTACACCTTC.

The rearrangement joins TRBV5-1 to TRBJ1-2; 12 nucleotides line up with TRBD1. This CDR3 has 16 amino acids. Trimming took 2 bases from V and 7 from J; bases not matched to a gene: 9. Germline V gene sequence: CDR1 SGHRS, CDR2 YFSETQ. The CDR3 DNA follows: TGCGCCAGCAGCTTCGCCGGGACAGGGGGCGATAGTGGCTACACCTTC. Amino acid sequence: CASSFAGTGGDSGYTF.

DNA for the CDR3: TGTGCCTGGAAAGGGGACAGGGGGTATGAAAAACTGTTTTTT. Protein product: CAWKGDRGYEKLFF. V and J are TRBV30 and TRBJ1-4, with 11 bases lining up with TRBD1. V was clipped by 4 bases and J by 6 bases; unmatched bases: 4. Germline CDR1 and CDR2: GTSNPN and SVGIG (reference sequence). This CDR3 spans 14 amino acids.

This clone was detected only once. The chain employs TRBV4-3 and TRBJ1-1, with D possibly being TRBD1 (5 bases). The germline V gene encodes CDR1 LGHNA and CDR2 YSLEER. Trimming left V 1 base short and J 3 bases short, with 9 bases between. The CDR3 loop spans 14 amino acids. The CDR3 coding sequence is TGCGCCAGCAGCCAAGTCTCAGGGTACACTGAAGCTTTCTTT. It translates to CASSQVSGYTEAFF.